This T cell receptor beta chain derives from a study of T cell responses to AZD1222 COVID-19 vaccine. With regard to this clone: Its antigen is still unknown.

The V and J ends lost 3 bases and 1 base respectively, with 18 bases between them. Germline CDR1 SQVTM, CDR2 ANQGSEA. The CDR3 loop spans 16 amino acids. Some clones are missing from TCRdb's copy, which holds only in-frame ones; the method was immunoSEQ multiplex PCR. In the table there are over 100,000 clones, 87% of which are singletons. Whole-study findings and limits: Repertoire samples came only from after the peak T cell response. The study identified only five to seven AZD1222 recipients as seropositive at baseline. When two AZD1222 doses had been given, Spike-specific TCR breadth and depth rose.

The rearrangement joins TRBV29-1 to TRBJ2-5, with D possibly matching TRBD2 (6 bases). The sequences come from peripheral blood, collected on day 0 of AZD1222 vaccination. The origin of this receptor is an adult in good health. CDR3 residues: CSVDASEPSAQETQYF. The CDR3 DNA sequence: TGCAGCGTTGATGCCTCGGAGCCTAGCGCCCAAGAGACCCAGTACTTC.